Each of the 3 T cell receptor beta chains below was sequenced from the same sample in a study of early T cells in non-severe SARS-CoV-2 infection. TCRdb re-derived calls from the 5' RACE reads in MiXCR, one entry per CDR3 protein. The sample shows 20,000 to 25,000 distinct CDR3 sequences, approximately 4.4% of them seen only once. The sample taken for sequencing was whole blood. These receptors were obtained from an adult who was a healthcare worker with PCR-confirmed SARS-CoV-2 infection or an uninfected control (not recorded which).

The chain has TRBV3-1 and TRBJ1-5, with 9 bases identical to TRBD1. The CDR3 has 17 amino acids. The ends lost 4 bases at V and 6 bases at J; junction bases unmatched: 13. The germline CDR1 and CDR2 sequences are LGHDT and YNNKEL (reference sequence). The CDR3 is CASSLRPQGAGSQPQHF. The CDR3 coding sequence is TGTGCCAGCAGCCTCAGACCACAGGGGGCAGGCAGTCAGCCCCAGCATTTT.

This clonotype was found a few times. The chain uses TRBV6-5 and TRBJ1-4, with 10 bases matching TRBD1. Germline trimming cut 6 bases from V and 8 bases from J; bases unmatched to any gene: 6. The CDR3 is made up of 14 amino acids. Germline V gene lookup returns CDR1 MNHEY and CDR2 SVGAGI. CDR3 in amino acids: CASRTGGSSEKLFF. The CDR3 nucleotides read TGTGCCAGCAGGACAGGGGGCTCAAGCGAAAAACTGTTTTTT.

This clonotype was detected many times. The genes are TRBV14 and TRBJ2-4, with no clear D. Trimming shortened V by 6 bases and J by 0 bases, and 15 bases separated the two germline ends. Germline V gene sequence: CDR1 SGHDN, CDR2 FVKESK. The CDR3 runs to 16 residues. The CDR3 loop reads CASSSRWGRAKNIQYF. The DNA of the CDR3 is TGTGCCAGCAGTTCCCGGTGGGGAAGAGCCAAAAACATTCAGTACTTC.